This TCR beta chain was sequenced in a study of control samples from healthy donors and cancer patients. Generated by immunoSEQ multiplex PCR, the TCRdb table keeps only in-frame clones and is missing some. Found here are 90,000 or so clones, 85% of them singletons; the top ten hold around a fifth. V was pared by 0 bases and J by 0 bases, with 15 bases between. The CDR3 covers 18 residues. Germline values: CDR1 MNHNS, CDR2 SASEGT. The sequence was collected from a man aged 30-40 years in good health. The sequencing sample was made of blood. The chain combines TRBV6-1 with TRBJ1-3, with a possible D match to TRBD1 (5 bases). The CDR3 DNA is TGTGCCAGCAGTGAAGCGACGGGGCGGACTTCCTCTGGAAACACCATATATTTT. It encodes CASSEATGRTSSGNTIYF.